Listed below are T cell receptor beta chains from one sample, sequenced in a study of metastatic and nonmetastatic thyroid tumors. From the PCR reads, TCRdb re-called clones with MiXCR. The data contain fewer than 25,000 clones, more than 15% of them singletons. Specimen: tumor tissue. The receptors stem from a female donor with papillary thyroid cancer or a benign thyroid nodule (not recorded which). Some clones in this sample may be carry-over from other donors' samples. Both conserved end residues are part of each CDR3. The D gene is left open where the match is weak. The listing skips clone size in some rows; elsewhere it reads once, few, many or a size class.

V,length,size,J,D,DNA,CDR3
TRBV6-1,14,medium-sized,TRBJ2-7,TRBD2,TGTGCCAGCAGGAAAATGGGACTAAGATCCGAGCAGTACTTC,CASRKMGLRSEQYF
TRBV5-1,14,many,TRBJ2-1,TRBD1,TGCGCCAGCAGCTCCGGACAGGGGGTTAATGAGCAGTTCTTC,CASSSGQGVNEQFF
TRBV2,12,medium-sized,TRBJ1-2,NA,TGTGCCAGCAGTGAAGCCGGGGTTGGCTACACCTTC,CASSEAGVGYTF
TRBV5-4,14,many,TRBJ2-3,NA,TGTGCCAGCAGCCCTCTACCTAGCACAGATACGCAGTATTTT,CASSPLPSTDTQYF
TRBV6-1,13,medium-sized,TRBJ1-2,NA,TGTGCCAGCAGTTCGACCGGAACATATGGCTACACCTTC,CASSSTGTYGYTF
TRBV11-1,16,many,TRBJ1-2,TRBD1,TGTGCCAGCAGCTTAGGGCAGGCGGGACAGAGCTATGGCTACACCTTC,CASSLGQAGQSYGYTF
TRBV6-2/TRBV6-3,17,few,TRBJ1-2,TRBD1,TGTGCCAGCAGCTACCGGGGGACAGGGGTAGGATGGTATGGCTATACCTTC,CASSYRGTGVGWYGYTF
TRBV24-1,19,NA,TRBJ2-3,NA,TGTGCCACCAGTGACCCGGTGCTTTCTCTATCGGTAGTCGCAGATACGCAGTATTTT,CATSDPVLSLSVVADTQYF
TRBV11-2,12,NA,TRBJ1-6,NA,TGTGCCAGCAGCTTTTTCGATTCACCCCTCCACTTT,CASSFFDSPLHF
TRBV13,14,few,TRBJ2-5,NA,TGTGCCAGCAGCCCGGACAGAGTCCAAGAGACCCAGTACTTC,CASSPDRVQETQYF
TRBV6-1,12,many,TRBJ1-1,NA,TGTGCCAGCAGTGGGGGGGTGAGGAAAGCTTTCTTT,CASSGGVRKAFF
TRBV5-6,16,many,TRBJ1-3,NA,TGTGCCAGCGATAGGGGGGGCCTTCTCTCTGGAAACACCATATATTTT,CASDRGGLLSGNTIYF
TRBV12-3/TRBV12-4,17,few,TRBJ2-7,NA,TGTGCCAGCAGTTCCCTATGGACATCCATCCGACCCTGGGAGCAGTACTTC,CASSSLWTSIRPWEQYF
TRBV5-1,16,few,TRBJ2-3,TRBD1,TGCGCCAGCAGCTCCTCCGGGACAGCGCACAAAGATACGCAGTATTTT,CASSSSGTAHKDTQYF
TRBV10-3,14,many,TRBJ1-1,TRBD1,TGTGCCATAAGCGAATACTCAGGGGGCACTGAAGCTTTCTTT,CAISEYSGGTEAFF
TRBV20-1,16,many,TRBJ1-2,NA,TGCAGTGCTAGAATGGCGCAGGGACTCCTTATCTATGGCTACACCTTC,CSARMAQGLLIYGYTF
TRBV5-1,14,NA,TRBJ2-7,TRBD2,TGCGCCAGCAGCTCGCGGACTAGCGAGTATGAGCAGTGCTTC,CASSSRTSEYEQCF
TRBV6-2/TRBV6-3,16,many,TRBJ2-5,NA,TGTGCCAGCAGTTACTCAGAGACAGGAGTCCAAGAGACCCAGTACTTC,CASSYSETGVQETQYF
TRBV4-1,15,many,TRBJ1-4,NA,TGCGCCAGCAGCCAAGACTGGGGTACTAATGAAAAACTGTTTTTT,CASSQDWGTNEKLFF
TRBV6-1,13,few,TRBJ2-2,NA,TGTGCCAGCAGAGCTGCCCCCACCGGGGAGCTGTTTTTT,CASRAAPTGELFF
TRBV20-1,14,many,TRBJ2-1,TRBD2,TGCAGTGCTAGTGTGGCTAGCGGCCCCGAAACCCAGTTCTTC,CSASVASGPETQFF
TRBV7-9,15,many,TRBJ1-1,NA,TGTGCCAGCACAATTAGCGGGGCAGGGAACACTGAAGCTTTCTTT,CASTISGAGNTEAFF
TRBV7-2,12,many,TRBJ2-1,NA,TGTGCCAGCAGCTTAGGGGCTTCTGAGCAGTTCTTC,CASSLGASEQFF
TRBV11-2,16,many,TRBJ2-1,TRBD2,TGTGCCAGCAGCTCCCGGACTAGCGGGAGGGTCAATGAGCAGTTCTTC,CASSSRTSGRVNEQFF
TRBV20-1,11,many,TRBJ1-2,NA,TGCAGACTCAGGGCATCGGATGGCTACACCTTC,CRLRASDGYTF
TRBV5-6,12,many,TRBJ2-7,NA,TGTGCCAGCAGCTTGGGTGCCTACGAGCAGTACTTC,CASSLGAYEQYF
TRBV4-1,13,medium-sized,TRBJ2-7,TRBD1,TGCGCCAGCAGCCAGAGGGACAGGGGAGTGCAGTACTTC,CASSQRDRGVQYF
TRBV20-1,14,many,TRBJ2-5,TRBD1,TGCAGTGCTAGAGTGGGACAGGGGTGGGTTGGCCAGTACTTC,CSARVGQGWVGQYF
TRBV28,21,many,TRBJ2-7,TRBD2,TGTGCCAGCAGTTTAGGGATGGGGATTGGACTAGCGGGAGCAGATGCTTACGAGCAGTACTTC,CASSLGMGIGLAGADAYEQYF
TRBV6-1,13,NA,TRBJ2-4,TRBD1,TGTGCCAGCAGTGAAAGGGACAGGGTCACTCAGTACTTC,CASSERDRVTQYF
TRBV19,16,many,TRBJ1-5,NA,TGTGCCAGTAGTGCACGGACAGCTTATAGCAATCAGCCCCAGCATTTT,CASSARTAYSNQPQHF
TRBV20-1,15,few,TRBJ2-5,NA,TGCAGTGCTAGATGGGACCGGGGGGCGCGTGAGACCCAGTACTTC,CSARWDRGARETQYF
TRBV7-8,14,medium-sized,TRBJ2-7,TRBD1,TGTGCCAGCAGCAGGGGACAGGGGGCCTACGAGCAGTACTTC,CASSRGQGAYEQYF
TRBV9,18,many,TRBJ2-1,TRBD2,TGTGCCAGCAGCGTAGAGGGGACTAGCGGGGACACCTACAATGAGCAGTTCTTC,CASSVEGTSGDTYNEQFF
TRBV4-1,16,many,TRBJ2-1,TRBD2,TGCGCCAGCAGCCATTACTCTAGCGGGGCCTACAATGAGCAGTTCTTC,CASSHYSSGAYNEQFF
TRBV19,14,many,TRBJ1-2,NA,TGTGCCAGTAGTATGCGTGCCACGAGGTATGGCTACACCTTC,CASSMRATRYGYTF